This T cell receptor (beta chain) was obtained from a study of blood T cell repertoires in COVID-19. Across the whole study: Whether acute or convalescent, the COVID-19 samples came from the United States, Italy and Spain. Sample material is recorded as cDNA or gDNA derived from T cells, B-cell-depleted T cells, or PBMCs.

The CDR3 loop spans 14 amino acids. Trimming took 2 bases from V and 7 from J; bases not matched to a gene: 5. Germline CDR1 reads GTSNPN; CDR2 reads SVGIG (reference sequence). In the source study's methods: Amplifying reference gene primers gave estimates of nucleated cell counts. TCRdb's copy holds only in-frame clones and misses some; the assay was immunoSEQ multiplex PCR. D and trimming were read from the DNA, whereas the V and J calls and clone size are those reported in that table. The table has under 200,000 clones, 88% seen once; the top ten hold 2.1%. Sequenced input: peripheral blood. This sequence joins TRBV30 and TRBJ2-2; 9 bases agree with TRBD1. The sequence derives from a man aged 70 or older with active or convalescent COVID-19. CDR3 sequence (DNA): TGTGCCTGGAGTAAACAGGGGGCCGGCGGGGAGCTGTTTTTT. This translates into CAWSKQGAGGELFF. The full variable domain, its missing parts supplied by reference TRBV30 and TRBJ2-2, is SQTIHQWPATLVQPVGSPLSLECTVEGTSNPNLYWYRQAAGRGLQLLFYSVGIGQISSEVPQNLSASRPQDRQFILSSKKLLLSDSGFYLCAWSKQGAGGELFFGEGSRLTVL.